The 26 T cell receptor beta chains presented below share a single source sample, sequenced in a study of blood T cell repertoires in COVID-19. Profiling relied on immunoSEQ multiplex PCR, and the TCRdb table lists in-frame clones only, not all of them. The repertoire includes 190,000 or so clones, around four fifths of them detected once, and 2.8% sits in the top ten. Sequencing used peripheral blood. Receptor source: a woman aged 80 or over with active or convalescent COVID-19.

DNA of the CDR3: TGTGCCAGCAGCTTAGGGACTAGCGGGGGGCGTCGGGTGCAGTTCTTC. Translation gives CASSLGTSGGRRVQFF. The V call is TRBV5-6, the J call TRBJ2-1, with 15 nucleotides matching TRBD2. Germline lookup yields CDR1 SGHDT and CDR2 YYEEEE. CDR3 size: 16 residues. J was trimmed by 12 bases and V by 2 bases; bases with no gene match: 9.

This clone was observed once. This chain connects TRBV5-1 to TRBJ2-5; 7 bases line up with TRBD1. V lost 1 base, J lost 4 bases, and 10 bases stayed unmatched. Germline CDR1 reads SGHRS; CDR2 reads YFSETQ. This CDR3 region has 16 residues. CDR3 region: CASSLPSGQQIETQYF. The CDR3 nucleotides read TGCGCCAGCAGCTTGCCTTCGGGACAGCAAATAGAGACCCAGTACTTC.

The chain recombines TRBV9 with TRBJ2-1, with TRBD1 identical over 10 bases. The CDR3 has 15 residues. Germline trimming cut 0 bases from V and 5 bases from J; bases unmatched to any gene: 2. Per germline, CDR1 SGDLS and CDR2 YYNGEE. CDR3 amino acids: CASSVVGTGDNEQFF. The CDR3, as DNA: TGTGCCAGCAGCGTAGTTGGGACAGGGGACAATGAGCAGTTCTTC.

The chain recombines TRBV6-5 with TRBJ1-5; the D gene is possibly TRBD1 (5 bases). The germline V gene encodes CDR1 MNHEY and CDR2 SVGAGI. CDR3 length: 13 amino acids. V lost 7 bases and J 0 bases, leaving 7 bases between the germline ends. The CDR3 DNA is TGTGCCAGCAAGGGGAATAGCAATCAGCCCCAGCATTTT. Its translation: CASKGNSNQPQHF.

Regarding this clone: The same CDR3 can be traced to other DNA sequences in this sample. The J gene is TRBJ2-5, the V gene TRBV2, with D unclear. Germline V gives CDR1 SNHLY, CDR2 FYNNEI. This CDR3 spans 11 amino acids. V lost 4 bases to trimming and J lost 3 bases, with 3 bases between them. The CDR3 region is CASSAEETQYF. CDR3 DNA: TGTGCCAGCAGTGCTGAAGAGACCCAGTACTTC.

This chain joins TRBV7-8 and TRBJ2-3, with 11 bases matching TRBD2. Losses at the gene ends were 2 bases for V and 6 bases for J; bases not matched to a gene: 4. CDR1 SGHVS and CDR2 FQNEAQ come from the germline V gene. This CDR3 is built from 15 residues. CDR3 DNA sequence: TGTGCCAGCAGCTTAATAGCGGGGGGGCGTGATACGCAGTATTTT. This gives the protein CASSLIAGGRDTQYF.

This clone was recorded a few times. This sequence joins TRBV7-9 and TRBJ1-3; D gene unclear. Trimming cost V 0 bases and J 0 bases, with 6 bases left between them. The germline gives CDR1 SEHNR, CDR2 FQNEAQ (reference sequence). This CDR3 is built from 15 residues. DNA of the CDR3: TGTGCCAGCAGCTTAGCATCCTCCTCTGGAAACACCATATATTTT. It codes for CASSLASSSGNTIYF. The full variable domain, its missing parts supplied by reference TRBV7-9 and TRBJ1-3, is DTGVSQNPRHKITKRGQNVTFRCDPISEHNRLYWYRQTLGQGPEFLTYFQNEAQLEKSRLLSDRFSAERPKGSFSTLEIQRTEQGDSAMYLCASSLASSSGNTIYFGEGSWLTVV.

This chain links TRBV27 with TRBJ1-6, with a tentative D call TRBD1 (5 bases). The germline CDR1 and CDR2 sequences are MNHEY and SMNVEV (reference sequence). The V and J ends lost 0 bases and 8 bases respectively, with 11 bases between them. This CDR3 has 15 residues. The CDR3 DNA sequence: TGTGCCAGCAGTTTATCCCGACAGACTTATTCACCCCTCCACTTT. It is translated as CASSLSRQTYSPLHF.

A few counts support this clone. The chain carries TRBV27 and TRBJ1-5; no clear D gene. This CDR3 has 14 residues. V was pared by 3 bases and J by 0 bases, with 6 bases between. In germline, CDR1 is MNHEY, CDR2 SMNVEV (reference sequence). CDR3 nucleotides: TGTGCCAGCAGTTTGTCAAATAGCAATCAGCCCCAGCATTTT. Translating gives CASSLSNSNQPQHF.

The chain is built from TRBV28 and TRBJ1-5, with TRBD1 identical over 8 bases. The CDR3 runs 13 residues. Germline CDR1 reads MDHEN; CDR2 reads SYDVKM. The junction had 6 bases not matched to a gene; V was cut back by 10 bases and J by 4 bases. The CDR3 coding sequence is TGTGCCACTTTTACAGGGGGAAATCAGCCCCAGCATTTT. Residues: CATFTGGNQPQHF.

This chain uses TRBV6-1 with TRBJ1-5; 9 positions agree with TRBD1. J lost 2 bases, V lost 3 bases, and 5 bases had no gene match. CDR1 MNHNS and CDR2 SASEGT come from the germline V gene. The CDR3 loop spans 16 amino acids. The DNA for the CDR3 is TGTGCCAGCAGTGACACAGGGGGCGCGGGCAATCAGCCCCAGCATTTT. Translating it yields CASSDTGGAGNQPQHF.

V gene TRBV5-1 combines with J gene TRBJ2-5; 12 bases fit TRBD2. The V and J ends lost 2 bases and 4 bases, in that order; junction bases with no gene match: 3. This CDR3 has 15 residues. Germline lookup yields CDR1 SGHRS and CDR2 YFSETQ. The CDR3 is CASSFTGLAGETQYF. The CDR3 DNA reads as TGCGCCAGCAGCTTCACGGGACTAGCGGGAGAGACCCAGTACTTC. Full variable domain (outside the CDR3, taken from reference TRBV5-1 and TRBJ2-5): KAGVTQTPRYLIKTRGQQVTLSCSPISGHRSVSWYQQTPGQGLQFLFEYFSETQRNKGNFPGRFSGRQFSNSRSEMNVSTLELGDSALYLCASSFTGLAGETQYFGPGTRLLVL.

The rearrangement links TRBV6-5 to TRBJ1-1; tentatively, D is TRBD1 (5 bases). V lost 9 bases and J 4 bases, leaving 15 bases between the germline ends. Looked up from germline, CDR1 is MNHEY and CDR2 is SVGAGI. This CDR3 region has 13 residues. The CDR3 nucleotides read TGTGCCAGTCAGGGCCCTTGGGGCACTGAAGCTTTCTTT. It translates to CASQGPWGTEAFF.

J is TRBJ2-2 and V is TRBV7-2; 8 nucleotides agree with TRBD2. The CDR3 covers 14 residues. After removal of 2 bases from V and 6 bases from J, the junction contained 2 bases not matched to a gene. Germline V gene data show CDR1 as SGHTA and CDR2 as FQGNSA. Here the CDR3 reads CASSLLTSAGELFF. DNA for the CDR3: TGTGCCAGCAGCTTACTGACTAGCGCCGGGGAGCTGTTTTTT.

The chain combines TRBV5-1 with TRBJ1-1, with D possibly TRBD1 on 6 matching bases. The CDR3 covers 15 residues. The V gene lost 7 bases and the J gene lost 1 base, with 17 bases spanning the gap. The germline gives CDR1 SGHRS, CDR2 YFSETQ. The CDR3 reads CASLLSPGQNTEAFF. For the CDR3, the DNA is TGCGCCAGCCTCCTTTCACCGGGACAGAACACTGAAGCTTTCTTT.

The V call is TRBV2, the J call TRBJ1-5; tentatively, D is TRBD1 (5 bases). Germline V CDR1 and CDR2: SNHLY, FYNNEI. The CDR3 has 16 amino acids. V was trimmed by 3 bases and J by 4 bases, leaving 16 bases between them. Here the CDR3 reads CASSEGMSGGNQPQHF. The DNA for the CDR3 is TGTGCCAGCAGTGAGGGGATGTCCGGGGGGAATCAGCCCCAGCATTTT.

This clone was detected a few times. This rearrangement joins TRBV19 to TRBJ2-5; the D gene is possibly TRBD1 (6 bases). The CDR3 contains 13 residues. From germline, CDR1 is LNHDA and CDR2 SQIVND (reference sequence). The V end was cut by 5 bases, the J end by 7 bases, with 14 bases between. The CDR3 DNA reads as TGTGCCAGTAGTGTAACAGGGACGGCGACCCAGTACTTC. Encoded protein: CASSVTGTATQYF.

The V gene is TRBV28, the J gene TRBJ2-1; TRBD1 might be the D (6 bases). From germline, CDR1 is MDHEN and CDR2 SYDVKM. The V end was cut by 5 bases, the J end by 8 bases, with 10 bases between. The CDR3 sequence is 12 residues long. The CDR3 sequence is CASSPYRDEQFF. The CDR3 DNA is TGTGCCAGCAGTCCTTACAGGGATGAGCAGTTCTTC. Full variable domain (missing parts from reference TRBV28 and TRBJ2-1): DVKVTQSSRYLVKRTGEKVFLECVQDMDHENMFWYRQDPGLGLRLIYFSYDVKMKEKGDIPEGYSVSREKKERFSLILESASTNQTSMYLCASSPYRDEQFFGPGTRLTVL.

This clone appeared a single time. The chain combines TRBV7-2 with TRBJ2-7; possible D gene TRBD1, 8 bases. Per germline, CDR1 SGHTA and CDR2 FQGNSA. Trimming pared 7 bases from V and 11 bases from J, leaving 18 bases between. The CDR3 is made up of 12 amino acids. CDR3 residues: CASTQGAGAEYF. In DNA form, the CDR3 reads TGTGCCAGCACCCAGGGGGCGGGGGCCGAGTACTTC.

The chain links TRBV5-1 to TRBJ2-7, with 7 positions matching TRBD2. Germline V gene data show CDR1 as SGHRS and CDR2 as YFSETQ. J was trimmed by 1 base and V by 4 bases; bases with no gene match: 8. The CDR3 has 15 amino acids. CDR3 amino acids: CASSLGGLLSYEQYF. Here the CDR3 DNA reads TGCGCCAGCAGCCTTGGGGGACTATTATCCTACGAGCAGTACTTC.

The CDR3 nucleotides are TGTGCCAGCAGCTTTACAGGGGTCCAAGGCTACACCTTC. Amino acids: CASSFTGVQGYTF. The V gene is TRBV7-2, the J gene TRBJ1-2; 7 bases match TRBD1. After removal of 3 bases from V and 8 bases from J, the junction contained 6 bases not matched to a gene. The CDR3 sequence is 13 residues long. The germline CDR1 and CDR2 sequences are SGHTA and FQGNSA.

V is TRBV7-2 and J is TRBJ2-3; 11 bases agree with TRBD2. Germline V gene sequence: CDR1 SGHTA, CDR2 FQGNSA. The CDR3 has 15 residues. V lost 3 bases to trimming and J lost 7 bases; unmatched junction nucleotides: 6. CDR3 protein: CASSFRLAGGYTQYF. The CDR3 coding sequence is TGTGCCAGCAGCTTTAGGCTAGCGGGGGGCTATACGCAGTATTTT.

V and J are TRBV5-1 and TRBJ2-5; possibly TRBD1 for D (6 bases). This CDR3 comprises 14 residues. V was cut by 3 bases and J by 2 bases, with 11 bases left in between. Germline V gene lookup returns CDR1 SGHRS and CDR2 YFSETQ. CDR3 residues: CASSSGTTQETQYF. CDR3 DNA: TGCGCCAGCAGCTCCGGGACAACTCAAGAGACCCAGTACTTC.

The genes are TRBV5-1 and TRBJ2-3, with TRBD2 matching 12 bases. The CDR3 runs to 20 residues. Looked up from germline, CDR1 is SGHRS and CDR2 is YFSETQ. J gave up 3 bases and V 0 bases, and 14 bases lay outside the gene matches. The CDR3 region is CASSLAQTSGGPHPTDTQYF. CDR3 in DNA: TGCGCCAGCAGCTTGGCCCAGACTAGCGGGGGACCCCACCCTACAGATACGCAGTATTTT.

This clone was seen once. The chain carries TRBV6-5 and TRBJ1-1; no firm D call. The V and J ends lost 7 bases and 6 bases respectively, with 9 bases between them. CDR1 and CDR2 from the germline V gene are MNHEY and SVGAGI. This CDR3 has 11 residues. The DNA of the CDR3 is TGTGCCAGCACCCGCGGGCCTGAAGCTTTCTTT. Protein sequence: CASTRGPEAFF.

The V and J genes are TRBV2 and TRBJ1-6; 8 nucleotides agree with TRBD1. The germline V gene has CDR1 SNHLY and CDR2 FYNNEI. This CDR3 contains 15 residues. Losses at the gene ends were 2 bases for V and 8 bases for J; bases not matched to a gene: 5. In DNA form, the CDR3 reads TGTGCCAGCAGTGAACGGACAGGGATAGATTCACCCCTCCACTTT. The encoded protein is CASSERTGIDSPLHF.